This entry describes one T cell receptor beta chain. Produced via immunoSEQ multiplex PCR; TCRdb's table is partial and in-frame only. In the table there are around 160,000 clones, just under 85% of which are singletons. The data belong to a study of cytomegalovirus exposure and HLA in healthy donors. Germline V gene sequence: CDR1 GTSNPN, CDR2 SVGIG (reference sequence). The CDR3 runs 11 residues. V gave up 8 bases and J gave up 6 bases, with 14 bases separating them. The V call is TRBV30, the J call TRBJ2-7; tentative D call: TRBD1 (6 bases). Sequencing was carried out using PBMCs. The TCR comes from a young man in good health and CMV-seropositive. CDR3 sequence reads: CARGQGLEQYF. Written as DNA, the CDR3 is TGTGCCAGAGGGCAGGGGCTCGAGCAGTACTTC. Together with reference TRBV30 and TRBJ2-7, the CDR3 gives the full variable domain: SQTIHQWPATLVQPVGSPLSLECTVEGTSNPNLYWYRQAAGRGLQLLFYSVGIGQISSEVPQNLSASRPQDRQFILSSKKLLLSDSGFYLCARGQGLEQYFGPGTRLTVT.